Below are 9 T cell receptor beta chains sequenced from a single sample in a study of T cell responses to AZD1222 COVID-19 vaccine (dated by TCRdb to about 2021). The method was the immunoSEQ multiplex PCR assay. The clones in this table, taken by TCRdb from immuneACCESS, are in-frame only. Not every clone is retained; where verified, under half of the shortfall comes from an unresolved V gene, and the cause of the rest is unknown. For this sample the table gives roughly 180,000 clones, of which around 90% were detected only once. Together, the top ten hold less than 2.5% of the sample. This sample's time point label indicates: about 28 days (+/-7) after the second vaccine dose. The sequencing here drew on peripheral blood, taken 28 days after the second AZD1222 dose. These receptors all come from an adult who received the AZD1222 COVID-19 vaccine.

This chain joins TRBV4-1 and TRBJ2-1; D is unresolved. V gave up 5 bases and J gave up 9 bases, with 11 bases separating them. This CDR3 has 12 residues. CDR1 and CDR2 (germline): MGHRA, YSYEKL. The CDR3 sequence is CASSFPAVEQFF. The CDR3 bases are TGCGCCAGCAGCTTCCCGGCTGTTGAGCAGTTCTTC.

The chain combines TRBV29-1 with TRBJ1-1, with D unclear. Per the germline V gene, CDR1 is SQVTM and CDR2 is ANQGSEA. The CDR3 runs 10 residues. V was shortened by 7 bases and J by 3 bases, with 6 bases between the two germline ends. This chain's CDR3 is CSGGDTEAFF. The CDR3 DNA follows: TGCAGCGGTGGGGACACTGAAGCTTTCTTT.

The genes are TRBV12-3 or TRBV12-4 and TRBJ2-3; TRBD2 aligns across 8 bases. CDR3 length: 13 amino acids. The V segment lost 8 bases and the J segment 4 bases; nucleotides outside the gene matches: 5. The CDR3 coding sequence is TGTGCCAGCGGGCCGGGAGGGGCAGATACGCAGTATTTT. It encodes CASGPGGADTQYF.

The chain has TRBV7-2 and TRBJ2-2; 14 nucleotides match TRBD2. The CDR3 length is 15 residues. Germline V gene lookup returns CDR1 SGHTA and CDR2 FQGNSA. J gave up 8 bases and V 5 bases, and 4 bases lay outside the gene matches. The CDR3 here is CASSEGLAGVGELFF. CDR3 nucleotides: TGTGCCAGCAGCGAGGGACTAGCGGGGGTGGGGGAGCTGTTTTTT.

The CDR3 DNA is TGTGCCAGCAGCAAATGTGGCAGGACAATCTCCTACGAGCAGTACTTC. Its protein is CASSKCGRTISYEQYF. V usage is TRBV21-1 and J usage is TRBJ2-7; the DNA was not compared with TRBD1, the D call given in the table. TRBV21-1 corresponds to a pseudogene. CDR3 length: 16 residues.

The rearrangement uses TRBV27 and TRBJ2-1; 7 bases are shared with TRBD1. CDR3 size: 13 residues. CDR1 and CDR2 (germline): MNHEY, SMNVEV (reference sequence). J was trimmed by 10 bases and V by 8 bases; bases with no gene match: 11. CDR3 in amino acids: CASVETGAGEQFF. In DNA, the CDR3 is TGTGCCAGCGTTGAAACAGGGGCCGGCGAGCAGTTCTTC.

The chain has TRBV12-3 or TRBV12-4 and TRBJ1-3; no clear D gene. This CDR3 has 13 amino acids. Between the trimmed V and J ends, which lost 1 base and 10 bases, there was a span of 11 bases. CDR3 bases: TGTGCCAGCAGTTTAGGGTCAGATTCGACCATATATTTT. This sequence encodes CASSLGSDSTIYF.

This chain connects TRBV5-1 to TRBJ1-3; D unresolved. CDR1 SGHRS and CDR2 YFSETQ come from the germline V gene. Trimming pared 0 bases from V and 0 bases from J, leaving 4 bases between. The CDR3 sequence is 14 residues long. The CDR3 DNA sequence: TGCGCCAGCAGCTTGGTGAGCTCTGGAAACACCATATATTTT. Encoded protein: CASSLVSSGNTIYF. The full variable domain, with the rest looked up from reference TRBV5-1 and TRBJ1-3, is KAGVTQTPRYLIKTRGQQVTLSCSPISGHRSVSWYQQTPGQGLQFLFEYFSETQRNKGNFPGRFSGRQFSNSRSEMNVSTLELGDSALYLCASSLVSSGNTIYFGEGSWLTVV.

This chain connects TRBV3-1 (or the pseudogene TRBV3-2) to TRBJ2-3; D call uncertain. Trimming took 4 bases from V and 3 from J, leaving 8 bases between them. The germline gives CDR1 LGHDT, CDR2 YNNKEL (reference sequence). The CDR3 extends over 13 amino acids. Written as DNA, the CDR3 is TGTGCCAGCAGCCCCGCTAGTACAGATACGCAGTATTTT. Translation gives CASSPASTDTQYF.